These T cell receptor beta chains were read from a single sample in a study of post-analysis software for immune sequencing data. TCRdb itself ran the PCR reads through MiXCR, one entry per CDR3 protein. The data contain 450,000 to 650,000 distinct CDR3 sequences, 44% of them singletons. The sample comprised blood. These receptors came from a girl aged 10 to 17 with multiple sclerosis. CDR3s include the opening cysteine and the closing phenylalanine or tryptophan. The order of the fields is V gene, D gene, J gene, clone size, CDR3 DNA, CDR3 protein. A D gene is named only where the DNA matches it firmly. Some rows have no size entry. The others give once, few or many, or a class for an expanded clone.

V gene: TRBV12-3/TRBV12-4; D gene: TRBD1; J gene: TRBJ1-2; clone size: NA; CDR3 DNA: TGTGCCAGCAGTCTAACAGGGGGCAGAATGGAAAACTATGGCTACACCTTC; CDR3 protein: CASSLTGGRMENYGYTF
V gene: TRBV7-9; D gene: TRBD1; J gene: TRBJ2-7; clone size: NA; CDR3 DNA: TGTGCCAGCAGCTTAGGGTGGGACAGAGCCTACGAGCAGTACTTC; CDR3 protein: CASSLGWDRAYEQYF
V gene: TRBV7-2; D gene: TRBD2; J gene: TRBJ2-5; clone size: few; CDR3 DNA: TGTGCCAGCAGCTCACGACTAGCGGAGGAGACCCAGTACTTC; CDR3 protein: CASSSRLAEETQYF
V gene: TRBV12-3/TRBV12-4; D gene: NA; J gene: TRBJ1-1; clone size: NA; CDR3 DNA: TGTGCCAGCAGTTTGGACGGAACTGAAGCTTTCTTT; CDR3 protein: CASSLDGTEAFF
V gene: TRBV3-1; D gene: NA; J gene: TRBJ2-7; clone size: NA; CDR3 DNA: TGTGCCAGCAGCCCAGGGAAGGATCCTTCCTACGAGCAGTACTTC; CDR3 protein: CASSPGKDPSYEQYF
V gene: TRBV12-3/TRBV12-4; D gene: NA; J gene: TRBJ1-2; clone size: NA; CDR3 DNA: TGTGCCATCTCGTCTATGAAAGCGGTGGAGGGTGGCTACACCTTC; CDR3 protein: CAISSMKAVEGGYTF
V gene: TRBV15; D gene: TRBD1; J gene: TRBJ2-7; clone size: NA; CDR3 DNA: TGTGCCACCAGCAGGGGTACAGGGGGCTACGAGCAGTACTTC; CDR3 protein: CATSRGTGGYEQYF
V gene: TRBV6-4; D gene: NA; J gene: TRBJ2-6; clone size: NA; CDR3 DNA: TGTGCCAGCAGCGAGGGTTTCTCTGGGGCCAACGTCCTGACTTTC; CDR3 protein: CASSEGFSGANVLTF
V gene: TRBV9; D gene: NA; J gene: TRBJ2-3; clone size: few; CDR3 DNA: TGTGCCAGCAGCGTGATGCCCGAGGGGGGCGCCTTGAGGGATACGCAGTATTTT; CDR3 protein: CASSVMPEGGALRDTQYF
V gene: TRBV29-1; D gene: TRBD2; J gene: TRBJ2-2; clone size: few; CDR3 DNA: TGCAGCGCCGGGGAGGGAGGCACCGGGGAGCTGTTTTTT; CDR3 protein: CSAGEGGTGELFF
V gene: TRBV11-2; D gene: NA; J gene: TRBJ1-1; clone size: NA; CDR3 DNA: TGTGCCAGCAGCTTAGATCCCGGACAGAGTGAAGCTTTCTTT; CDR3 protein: CASSLDPGQSEAFF
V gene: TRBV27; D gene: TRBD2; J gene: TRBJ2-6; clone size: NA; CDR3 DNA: TGTGCCAGCAGTTTATGGGGACTAGCGGGGCTCTCTGGGGCCAACGTCCTGACTTTC; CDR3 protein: CASSLWGLAGLSGANVLTF
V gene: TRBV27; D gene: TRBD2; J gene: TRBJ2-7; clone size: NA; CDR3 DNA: TGTGCCAGCAGTCCCCCGACCGGGACTAGCGGGAGCTACGAGCAGTACTTC; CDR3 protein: CASSPPTGTSGSYEQYF
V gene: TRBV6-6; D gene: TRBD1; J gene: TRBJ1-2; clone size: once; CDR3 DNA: TGTGCCAGCAGCCCGGGACAGAGGCTCTATGGCTACACCTTC; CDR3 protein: CASSPGQRLYGYTF
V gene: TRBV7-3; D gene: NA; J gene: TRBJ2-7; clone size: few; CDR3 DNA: TGTGCCAGCAGCTCCCTTGGCCCTAACAGGGATCCGCAGTACTTC; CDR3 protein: CASSSLGPNRDPQYF